This T cell receptor beta chain came from a study of cytomegalovirus exposure and HLA in healthy donors. Findings of the study overall: The study labeled about 160 TCR beta chains cytomegalovirus-associated. Most TCR sequences proved rare, with some public TCRs found in many donors. The classifier reportedly diagnosed cytomegalovirus status with high sensitivity and specificity.

This CDR3 region has 16 residues. Germline assignment: CDR1 SGHDT and CDR2 YYEEEE. V was trimmed by 0 bases and J by 0 bases, leaving 10 bases between them. Concerning this clone: Its cognate antigen is unknown.

The repertoire was sequenced with immunoSEQ multiplex PCR; TCRdb's copy has only in-frame clones and lacks some. The profile shows about 78,000 clones, about 96% of them singletons. The sequenced sample was PBMCs. The sequence came from a man aged 18 to 30 in good health and CMV-seropositive. V is TRBV5-6 and J is TRBJ2-1; no clear D. CDR3 protein: CASSLDTESSYNEQFF. In nucleotides, the CDR3 is TGTGCCAGCAGCTTGGATACCGAGAGCTCCTACAATGAGCAGTTCTTC.